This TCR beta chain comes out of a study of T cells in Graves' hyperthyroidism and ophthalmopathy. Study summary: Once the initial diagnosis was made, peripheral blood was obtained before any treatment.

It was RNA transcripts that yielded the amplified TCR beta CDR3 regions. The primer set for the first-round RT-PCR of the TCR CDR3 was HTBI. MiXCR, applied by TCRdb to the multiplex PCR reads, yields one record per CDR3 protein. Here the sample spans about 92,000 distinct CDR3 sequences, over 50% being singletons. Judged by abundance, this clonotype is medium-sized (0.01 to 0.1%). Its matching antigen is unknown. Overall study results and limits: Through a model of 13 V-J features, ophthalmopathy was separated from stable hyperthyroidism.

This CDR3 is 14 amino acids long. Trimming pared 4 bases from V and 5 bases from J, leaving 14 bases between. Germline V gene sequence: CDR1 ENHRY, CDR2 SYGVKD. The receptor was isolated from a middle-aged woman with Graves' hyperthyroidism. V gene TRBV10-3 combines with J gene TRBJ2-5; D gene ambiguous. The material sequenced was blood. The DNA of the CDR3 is TGTGCCATCAGTGCGGCCGGAGAAGTTGAGACCCAGTACTTC. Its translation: CAISAAGEVETQYF.